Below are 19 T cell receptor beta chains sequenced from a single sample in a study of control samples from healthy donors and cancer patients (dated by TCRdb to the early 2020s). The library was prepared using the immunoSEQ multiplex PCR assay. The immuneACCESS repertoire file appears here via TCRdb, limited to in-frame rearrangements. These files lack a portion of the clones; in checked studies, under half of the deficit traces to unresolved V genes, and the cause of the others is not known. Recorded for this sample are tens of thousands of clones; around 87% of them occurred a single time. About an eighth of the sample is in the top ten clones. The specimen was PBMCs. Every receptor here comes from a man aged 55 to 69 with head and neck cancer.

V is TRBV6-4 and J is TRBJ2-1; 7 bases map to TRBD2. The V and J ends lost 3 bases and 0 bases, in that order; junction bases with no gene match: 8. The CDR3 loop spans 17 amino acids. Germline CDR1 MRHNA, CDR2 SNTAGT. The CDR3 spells CASSEKVGGSSYNEQFF. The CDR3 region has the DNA TGTGCCAGCAGTGAAAAGGTTGGCGGGAGCTCCTACAATGAGCAGTTCTTC.

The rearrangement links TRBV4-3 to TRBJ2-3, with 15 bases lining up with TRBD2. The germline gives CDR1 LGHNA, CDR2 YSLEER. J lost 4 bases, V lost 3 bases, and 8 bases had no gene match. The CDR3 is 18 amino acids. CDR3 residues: CASSQGLAGGGAPDTQYF. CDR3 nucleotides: TGCGCCAGCAGCCAGGGACTAGCGGGAGGAGGGGCCCCAGATACGCAGTATTTT.

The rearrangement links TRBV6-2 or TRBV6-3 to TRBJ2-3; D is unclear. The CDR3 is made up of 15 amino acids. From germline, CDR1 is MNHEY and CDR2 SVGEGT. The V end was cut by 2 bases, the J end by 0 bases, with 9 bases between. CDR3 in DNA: TGTGCCAGCAGTTACGTCGGCAGAAGCACAGATACGCAGTATTTT. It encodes CASSYVGRSTDTQYF.

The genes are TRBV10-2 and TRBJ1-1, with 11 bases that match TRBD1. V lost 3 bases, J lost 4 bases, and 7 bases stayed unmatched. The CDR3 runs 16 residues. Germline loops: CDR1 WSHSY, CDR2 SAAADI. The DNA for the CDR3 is TGCGCCAGCAGTGACGGACAGGGGGCGAGAGGCACTGAAGCTTTCTTT. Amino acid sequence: CASSDGQGARGTEAFF.

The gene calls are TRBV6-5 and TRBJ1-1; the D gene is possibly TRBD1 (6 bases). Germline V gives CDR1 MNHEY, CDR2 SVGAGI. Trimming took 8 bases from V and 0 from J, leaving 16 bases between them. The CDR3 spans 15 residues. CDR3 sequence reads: CASRDRIVMNTEAFF. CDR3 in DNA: TGTGCCAGCCGAGACAGGATTGTTATGAACACTGAAGCTTTCTTT.

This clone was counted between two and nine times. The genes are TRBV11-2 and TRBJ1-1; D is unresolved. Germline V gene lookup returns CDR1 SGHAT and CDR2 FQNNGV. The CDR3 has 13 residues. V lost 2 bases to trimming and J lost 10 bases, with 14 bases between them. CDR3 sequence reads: CASSLSVSRGAFF. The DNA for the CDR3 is TGTGCCAGCAGCTTAAGCGTCAGCCGAGGAGCTTTCTTT.

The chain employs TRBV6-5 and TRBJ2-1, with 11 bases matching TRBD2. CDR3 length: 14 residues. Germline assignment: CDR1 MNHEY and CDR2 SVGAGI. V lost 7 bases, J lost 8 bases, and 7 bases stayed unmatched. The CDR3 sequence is CASNWASGGYEQFF. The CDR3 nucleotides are TGTGCCAGCAATTGGGCTAGCGGGGGGTATGAGCAGTTCTTC.

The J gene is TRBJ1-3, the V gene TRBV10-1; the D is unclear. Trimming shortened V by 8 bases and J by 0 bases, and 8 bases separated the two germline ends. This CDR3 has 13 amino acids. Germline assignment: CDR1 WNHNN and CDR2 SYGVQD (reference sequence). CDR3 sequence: CASFLSSGNTIYF. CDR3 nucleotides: TGCGCCAGCTTTTTGAGCTCTGGAAACACCATATATTTT.

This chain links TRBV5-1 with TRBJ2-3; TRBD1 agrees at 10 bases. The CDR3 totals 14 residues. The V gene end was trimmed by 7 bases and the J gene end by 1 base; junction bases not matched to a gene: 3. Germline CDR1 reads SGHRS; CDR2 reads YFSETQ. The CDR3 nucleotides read TGCGCCAGCGGACAGGGGGTTGGCACAGATACGCAGTATTTT. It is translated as CASGQGVGTDTQYF.

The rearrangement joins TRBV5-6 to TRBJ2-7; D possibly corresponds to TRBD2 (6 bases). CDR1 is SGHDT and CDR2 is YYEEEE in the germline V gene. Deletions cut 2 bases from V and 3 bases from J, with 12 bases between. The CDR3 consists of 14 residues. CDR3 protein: CASSFPGESYEQYF. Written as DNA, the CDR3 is TGTGCCAGCAGCTTTCCGGGAGAAAGCTACGAGCAGTACTTC.

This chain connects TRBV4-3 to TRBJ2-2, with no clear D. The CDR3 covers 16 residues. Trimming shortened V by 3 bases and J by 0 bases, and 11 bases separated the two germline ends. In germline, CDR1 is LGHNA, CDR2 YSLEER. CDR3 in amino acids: CASSHRAGSNTGELFF. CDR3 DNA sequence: TGCGCCAGCAGCCACCGAGCAGGATCGAACACCGGGGAGCTGTTTTTT.

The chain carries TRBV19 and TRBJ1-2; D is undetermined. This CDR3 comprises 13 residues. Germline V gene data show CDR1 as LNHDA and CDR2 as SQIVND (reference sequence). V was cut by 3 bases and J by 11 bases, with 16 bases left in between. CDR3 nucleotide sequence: TGTGCCAGTAGTATGGGAGAGGCCGGCAGATACACCTTC. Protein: CASSMGEAGRYTF.

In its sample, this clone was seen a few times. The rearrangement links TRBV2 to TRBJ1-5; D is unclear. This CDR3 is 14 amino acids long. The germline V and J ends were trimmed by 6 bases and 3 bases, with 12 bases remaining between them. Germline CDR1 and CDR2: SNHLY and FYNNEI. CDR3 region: CASSGRLYNQPQHF. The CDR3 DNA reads TGTGCCAGCAGCGGGCGGTTATACAATCAGCCCCAGCATTTT.

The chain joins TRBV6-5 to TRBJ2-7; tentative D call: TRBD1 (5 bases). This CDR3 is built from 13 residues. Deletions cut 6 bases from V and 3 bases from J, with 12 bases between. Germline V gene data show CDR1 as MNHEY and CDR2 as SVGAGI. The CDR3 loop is CASSIRVGYEQYF. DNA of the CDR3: TGTGCCAGCAGCATCAGGGTCGGCTACGAGCAGTACTTC.

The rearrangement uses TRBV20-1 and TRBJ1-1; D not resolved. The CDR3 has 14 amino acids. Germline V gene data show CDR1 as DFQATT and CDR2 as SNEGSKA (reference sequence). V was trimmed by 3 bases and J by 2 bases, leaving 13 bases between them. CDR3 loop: CSASSQDGNTEAFF. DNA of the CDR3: TGCAGTGCTAGTAGCCAGGACGGTAACACTGAAGCTTTCTTT.

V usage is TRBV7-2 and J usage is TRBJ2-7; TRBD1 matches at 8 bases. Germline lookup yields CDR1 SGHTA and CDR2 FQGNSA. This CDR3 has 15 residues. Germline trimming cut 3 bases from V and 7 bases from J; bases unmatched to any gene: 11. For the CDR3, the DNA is TGTGCCAGCAGCTTCATGGACAGGGCGGTGGGTGAGCAGTACTTC. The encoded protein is CASSFMDRAVGEQYF.

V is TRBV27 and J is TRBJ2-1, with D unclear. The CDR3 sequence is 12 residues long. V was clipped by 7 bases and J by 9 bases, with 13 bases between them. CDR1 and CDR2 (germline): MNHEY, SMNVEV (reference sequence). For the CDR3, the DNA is TGTGCCAGCAAAAGAGATCCGGGTGAGCAGTTCTTC. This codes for CASKRDPGEQFF.

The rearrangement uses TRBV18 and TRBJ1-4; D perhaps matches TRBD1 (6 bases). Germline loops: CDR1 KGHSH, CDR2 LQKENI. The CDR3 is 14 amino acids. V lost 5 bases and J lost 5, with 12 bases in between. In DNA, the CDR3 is TGTGCCAGCTCAGACGGCACAGGGAATGAAAAACTGTTTTTT. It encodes CASSDGTGNEKLFF.

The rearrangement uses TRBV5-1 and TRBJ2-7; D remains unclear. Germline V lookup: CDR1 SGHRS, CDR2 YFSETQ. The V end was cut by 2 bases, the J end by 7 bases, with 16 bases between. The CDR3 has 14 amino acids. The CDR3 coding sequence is TGCGCCAGCAGCTTTGGGGTCGATGTAACGGAGCAGTACTTC. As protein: CASSFGVDVTEQYF. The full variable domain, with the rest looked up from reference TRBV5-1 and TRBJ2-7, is KAGVTQTPRYLIKTRGQQVTLSCSPISGHRSVSWYQQTPGQGLQFLFEYFSETQRNKGNFPGRFSGRQFSNSRSEMNVSTLELGDSALYLCASSFGVDVTEQYFGPGTRLTVT.